This T cell receptor (beta chain) was profiled in a study of regulatory T cells in long-lasting Graves disease. Study-level findings and limits: TRBV28, TRBJ1-2 and TRBJ2-5 were segments that persistent disease favored.

Time point of the sample: newly diagnosed GD, antithyroid drugs for less than 3 months. The TCR library was made from RNA that had been extracted from PBMCs in TRIzol. Remarks on this clonotype: The antigen is not known.

Construction of TCR beta libraries relied on iRepertoire HTBI primers and on Arm-PCR targeting CDR3 regions. From the multiplex PCR reads, TCRdb called clonotypes with MiXCR, one entry per CDR3 protein. Seen here are some 250,000 distinct CDR3 sequences, 18% observed once, and the top ten hold approximately 15%. This CDR3 is built from 16 residues. The V gene lost 0 bases and the J gene lost 7 bases, with 16 bases spanning the gap. The V gene's germline CDR1 is MGHRA and CDR2 YSYEKL. This sample was also put to use in a study of T cells in Graves' hyperthyroidism and ophthalmopathy. As that report states: Lactation, pregnancy, other autoimmune disease or uncontrolled infection excluded patients.

This sample comprised peripheral blood mononuclear cells (PBMCs), obtained at new diagnosis, from a patient treated with antithyroid drugs. The clonotype was recovered from a woman aged 25 to 45 with Graves disease. The chain carries TRBV4-1 and TRBJ2-1; a possible D gene is TRBD1 (6 bases). CDR3 nucleotide sequence: TGCGCCAGCAGCCAAGATCGCGAAGCAGGGGCTAATGAGCAGTTCTTC. It is translated as CASSQDREAGANEQFF.